Each of the 14 T cell receptor beta chains below was sequenced from the same sample in a study of shared clonotypes between healthy human individuals. TCRdb's copy holds only in-frame clones and misses some; the assay was immunoSEQ multiplex PCR. The sample includes millions of clones, less than 95% of them seen just once. Positively selected for CCR7, the CD45RO-negative cells used as naive CD8 cells excluded terminally differentiated effector memory CD45RA+ cells. The sequenced sample was naive CD8+ T cells sorted from blood. Receptors originate from a young man in good health.

For the CDR3, the DNA is TGTGCCAGCAGCGATAGACAGGGCCACCCAGGACGAGAGACCCAGTACTTC. Residues: CASSDRQGHPGRETQYF. The V gene is TRBV7-9, the J gene TRBJ2-5; 7 bases match TRBD1. The CDR3 length is 17 residues. Trimming at V came to 5 bases and at J to 4 bases, leaving 16 bases not matched to a gene. Germline CDR1 is SEHNR and CDR2 is FQNEAQ (reference sequence).

Comments on this clone: This sample also contains other DNA sequences that code for the same CDR3. The chain uses TRBV7-9 and TRBJ2-7, with 8 bases aligning to TRBD1. The trim removed 3 bases at V and 4 bases at J, leaving 5 bases unmatched. Germline V gene lookup returns CDR1 SEHNR and CDR2 FQNEAQ (reference sequence). The CDR3 has 14 amino acids. Written as DNA, the CDR3 is TGTGCCAGCAGCTTGGGGACAGGTGTTTACGAGCAGTACTTC. It codes for CASSLGTGVYEQYF.

The chain links TRBV6-1 to TRBJ2-1, with D unclear. V was trimmed by 4 bases and J by 0 bases, leaving 13 bases between them. The length of the CDR3 is 16 residues. Looked up from germline, CDR1 is MNHNS and CDR2 is SASEGT. The CDR3 region has the DNA TGTGCCAGCAGTGTAGCTCTTCTTAGCTCCTACAATGAGCAGTTCTTC. Translation gives CASSVALLSSYNEQFF.

This chain links TRBV29-1 with TRBJ2-5, with 10 bases matching TRBD2. V dropped 4 bases and J dropped 5; count of bases not matched to a gene: 16. CDR3 length: 17 residues. CDR1 and CDR2 from the germline V gene are SQVTM and ANQGSEA. CDR3 loop: CSVGGLAALPPGETQYF. CDR3 DNA: TGCAGCGTTGGCGGACTAGCGGCACTCCCCCCCGGGGAGACCCAGTACTTC. Full variable domain (remainder filled in from reference TRBV29-1 and TRBJ2-5): SAVISQKPSRDICQRGTSLTIQCQVDSQVTMMFWYRQQPGQSLTLIATANQGSEATYESGFVIDKFPISRPNLTFSTLTVSNMSPEDSSIYLCSVGGLAALPPGETQYFGPGTRLLVL.

This rearrangement joins TRBV6-5 to TRBJ1-2; the D is unclear. The CDR3 totals 13 residues. Germline V lookup: CDR1 MNHEY, CDR2 SVGAGI. V was cut by 6 bases and J by 6 bases, with 14 bases left in between. DNA of the CDR3: TGTGCCAGCAGCCCAGAAGGAACTAATGGCTACACCTTC. It is translated as CASSPEGTNGYTF.

This rearrangement joins TRBV5-8 to TRBJ2-7; 8 bases align to TRBD2. The V gene end was trimmed by 4 bases and the J gene end by 6 bases; junction bases not matched to a gene: 12. The CDR3 has 15 amino acids. Germline CDR1 SGHTS, CDR2 YDEGEE. The CDR3: CASSAVAGLPTEQYF. The CDR3 coding sequence is TGTGCCAGCAGCGCCGTAGCGGGATTGCCCACCGAGCAGTACTTC.

The V gene is TRBV1, the J gene TRBJ2-3; TRBD2 is taken as the D call from the table, unchecked against the DNA. TRBV1 is classified as a pseudogene. The CDR3 is made up of 18 amino acids. CDR3 amino acids: CTSSQAGLVTSPSDTQYF. The CDR3, as DNA: TGCACCAGCAGCCAGGCTGGATTAGTGACTAGCCCTTCAGATACGCAGTATTTT.

Concerning this clone itself: An end of the junction differs from the germline gene, which may be a read error. V and J are TRBV7-7 and TRBJ2-5; unclear D gene. The CDR3 is made up of 13 amino acids. Germline V lookup: CDR1 SSHAT, CDR2 FNYEAQ (reference sequence). The CDR3 nucleotides are TGTGCTAGCAGCCCCTCGGACGTAGAGACCCAGTACTTC. It specifies CASSPSDVETQYF.

V is TRBV4-3 and J is TRBJ1-2; a weak D match, TRBD1 (5 bases). CDR1 is LGHNA, CDR2 YSLEER, per germline. Trimming took 0 bases from V and 3 from J, leaving 14 bases between them. This CDR3 is built from 16 residues. In DNA form, the CDR3 reads TGCGCCAGCAGCCAAGAACTTACCCAGGGCTACTATGGCTACACCTTC. Translation gives CASSQELTQGYYGYTF.

The V and J genes are TRBV15 and TRBJ2-1; 7 positions match TRBD1. V lost 3 bases to trimming and J lost 7 bases; unmatched junction nucleotides: 9. Germline-derived CDR1 and CDR2 are LNHNV and YYDKDF (reference sequence). The length of the CDR3 is 15 residues. Written as DNA, the CDR3 is TGTGCCACCAGCAGGGGGAGAGGGACAGCTAATGAGCAGTTCTTC. It specifies CATSRGRGTANEQFF.

The rearrangement joins TRBV9 to TRBJ1-1; D is ambiguous. Germline V gene lookup returns CDR1 SGDLS and CDR2 YYNGEE. V lost 4 bases to trimming and J lost 1 base, with 11 bases between them. This CDR3 is 14 amino acids long. The CDR3 DNA reads as TGTGCCAGCAGCACGAGGGCGGGGAACACTGAAGCTTTCTTT. Translation gives CASSTRAGNTEAFF.

V is TRBV27 and J is TRBJ2-5; tentative D call: TRBD2 (5 bases). The CDR3 has 14 amino acids. V was clipped by 3 bases and J by 4 bases, with 12 bases between them. CDR1 and CDR2 (germline): MNHEY, SMNVEV (reference sequence). The DNA of the CDR3 is TGTGCCAGCAGTTTCACCGAAGGAGGAGAGACCCAGTACTTC. Its translation is CASSFTEGGETQYF.

V usage is TRBV5-6 and J usage is TRBJ2-7, with 7 bases identical to TRBD2. The germline gives CDR1 SGHDT, CDR2 YYEEEE. Unmatched junction bases numbered 3, after V lost 3 bases and J lost 0 bases. This CDR3 comprises 14 residues. The CDR3 loop reads CASSYGRSSYEQYF. In nucleotides, the CDR3 is TGTGCCAGCAGCTACGGGAGGAGCTCCTACGAGCAGTACTTC.

The genes are TRBV13 and TRBJ2-2; D unresolved. The CDR3 loop spans 16 amino acids. CDR1 is PRHDT, CDR2 FYEKMQ, per germline (reference sequence). Trimming pared 1 base from V and 0 bases from J, leaving 9 bases between. As DNA, the CDR3 is TGTGCCAGCAGCTTAGATGGCAGGACGAACACCGGGGAGCTGTTTTTT. Its protein is CASSLDGRTNTGELFF.